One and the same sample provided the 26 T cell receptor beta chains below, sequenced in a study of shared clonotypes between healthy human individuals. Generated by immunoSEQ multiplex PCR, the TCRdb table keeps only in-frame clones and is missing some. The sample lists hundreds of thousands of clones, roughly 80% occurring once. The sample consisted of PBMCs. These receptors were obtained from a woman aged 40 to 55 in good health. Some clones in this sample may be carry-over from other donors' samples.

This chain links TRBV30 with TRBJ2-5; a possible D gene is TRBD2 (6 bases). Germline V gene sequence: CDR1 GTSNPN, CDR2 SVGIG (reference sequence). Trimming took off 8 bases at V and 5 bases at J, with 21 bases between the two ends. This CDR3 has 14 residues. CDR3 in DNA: TGTGCCCGGGAGCGGAAGGGGCGGGCGGAGACCCAGTACTTC. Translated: CARERKGRAETQYF.

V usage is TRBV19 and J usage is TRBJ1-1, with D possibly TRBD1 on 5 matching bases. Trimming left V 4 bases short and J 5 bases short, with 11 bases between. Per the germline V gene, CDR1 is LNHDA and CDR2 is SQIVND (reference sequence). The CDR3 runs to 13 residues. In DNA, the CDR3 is TGTGCCAGTAGTACCCAATGGGGGACTGAAGCTTTCTTT. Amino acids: CASSTQWGTEAFF. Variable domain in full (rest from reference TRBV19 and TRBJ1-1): DGGITQSPKYLFRKEGQNVTLSCEQNLNHDAMYWYRQDPGQGLRLIYYSQIVNDFQKGDIAEGYSVSREKKESFPLTVTSAQKNPTAFYLCASSTQWGTEAFFGQGTRLTVV.

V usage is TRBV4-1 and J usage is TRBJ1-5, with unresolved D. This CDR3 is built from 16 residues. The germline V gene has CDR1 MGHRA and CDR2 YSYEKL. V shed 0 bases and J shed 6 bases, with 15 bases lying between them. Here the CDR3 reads CASSQEPQQTVQPQHF. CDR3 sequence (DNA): TGCGCCAGCAGCCAAGAGCCCCAGCAGACGGTTCAGCCCCAGCATTTT.

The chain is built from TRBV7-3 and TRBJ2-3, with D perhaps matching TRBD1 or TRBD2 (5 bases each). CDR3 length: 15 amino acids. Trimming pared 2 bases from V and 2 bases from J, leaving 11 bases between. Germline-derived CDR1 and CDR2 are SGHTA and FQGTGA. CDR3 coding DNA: TGTGCCAGCAGCTTACGGGGCGGATACACAGATACGCAGTATTTT. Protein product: CASSLRGGYTDTQYF.

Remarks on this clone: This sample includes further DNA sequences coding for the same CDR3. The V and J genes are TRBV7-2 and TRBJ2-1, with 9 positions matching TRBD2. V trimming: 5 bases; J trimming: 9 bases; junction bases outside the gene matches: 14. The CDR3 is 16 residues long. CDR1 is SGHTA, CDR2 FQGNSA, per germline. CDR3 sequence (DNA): TGTGCCAGCAGCCCAAGGACCAGCGGGAGGTTTGGTGAGCAGTTCTTC. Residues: CASSPRTSGRFGEQFF.

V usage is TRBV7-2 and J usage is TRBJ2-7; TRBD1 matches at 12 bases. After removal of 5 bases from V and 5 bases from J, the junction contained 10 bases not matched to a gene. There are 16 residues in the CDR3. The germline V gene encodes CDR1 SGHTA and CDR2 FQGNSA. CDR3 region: CASSRRPGQGADEQYF. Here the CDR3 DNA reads TGTGCCAGCAGCCGACGCCCGGGACAGGGGGCAGACGAGCAGTACTTC.

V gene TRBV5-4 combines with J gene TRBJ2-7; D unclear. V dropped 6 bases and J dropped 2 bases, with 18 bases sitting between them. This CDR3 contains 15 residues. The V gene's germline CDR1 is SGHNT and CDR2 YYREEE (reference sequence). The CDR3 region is CASTLDGQVPYEQYF. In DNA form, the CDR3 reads TGTGCCAGCACCCTTGACGGCCAAGTTCCCTACGAGCAGTACTTC.

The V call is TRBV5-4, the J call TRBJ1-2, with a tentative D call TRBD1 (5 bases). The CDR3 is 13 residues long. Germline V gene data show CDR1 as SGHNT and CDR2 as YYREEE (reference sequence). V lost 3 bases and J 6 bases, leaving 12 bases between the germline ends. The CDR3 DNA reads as TGTGCCAGCAGCTACGGGGCTGGCGATGGCTACACCTTC. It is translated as CASSYGAGDGYTF.

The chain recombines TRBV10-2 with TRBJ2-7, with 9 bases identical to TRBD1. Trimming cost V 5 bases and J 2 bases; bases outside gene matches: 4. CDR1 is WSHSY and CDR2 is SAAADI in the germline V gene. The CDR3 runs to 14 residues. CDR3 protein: CASSLGQGAYEQYF. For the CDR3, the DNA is TGCGCCAGCAGTTTGGGACAGGGCGCCTACGAGCAGTACTTC.

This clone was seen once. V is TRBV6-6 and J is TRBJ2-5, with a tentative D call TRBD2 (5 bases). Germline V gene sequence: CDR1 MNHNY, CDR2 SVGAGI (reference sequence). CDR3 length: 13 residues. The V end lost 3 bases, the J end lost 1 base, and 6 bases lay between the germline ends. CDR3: CASSYSVQETQYF. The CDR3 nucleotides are TGTGCCAGCAGTTATAGCGTCCAAGAGACCCAGTACTTC.

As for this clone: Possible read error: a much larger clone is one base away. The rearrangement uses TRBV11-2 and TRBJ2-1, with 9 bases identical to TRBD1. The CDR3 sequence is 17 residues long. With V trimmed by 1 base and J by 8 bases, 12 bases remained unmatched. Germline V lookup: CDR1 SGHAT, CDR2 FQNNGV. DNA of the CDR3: TGTGCCAGCAGCTTAGCCATTGGACAGGGGAGCGACGATGAGCAGTTCTTC. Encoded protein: CASSLAIGQGSDDEQFF.

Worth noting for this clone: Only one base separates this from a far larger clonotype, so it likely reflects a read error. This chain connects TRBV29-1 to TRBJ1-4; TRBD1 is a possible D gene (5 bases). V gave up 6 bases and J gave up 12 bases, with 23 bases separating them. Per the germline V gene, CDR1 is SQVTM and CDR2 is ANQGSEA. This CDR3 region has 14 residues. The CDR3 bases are TGCAGCGTCCGCGGCCAAACTTCGGGGGAAGAACTGTTTTTT. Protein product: CSVRGQTSGEELFF.

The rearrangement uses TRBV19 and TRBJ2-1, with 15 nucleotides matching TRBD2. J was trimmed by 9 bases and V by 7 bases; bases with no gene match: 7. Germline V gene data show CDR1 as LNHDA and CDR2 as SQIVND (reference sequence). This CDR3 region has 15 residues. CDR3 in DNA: TGTGCCAGTACCACTGGACTAGCGGGAGGGGGTGAGCAGTTCTTC. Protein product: CASTTGLAGGGEQFF.

The CDR3 sequence is CASSRDGTDTQYF. The DNA of the CDR3 is TGTGCCAGCAGCCGAGACGGGACAGATACGCAGTATTTT. The rearrangement uses TRBV9 and TRBJ2-3; D gene uncertain. Trimming removed 4 bases at V and 3 bases at J, with 9 bases between. This CDR3 has 13 amino acids. Per germline, CDR1 SGDLS and CDR2 YYNGEE.

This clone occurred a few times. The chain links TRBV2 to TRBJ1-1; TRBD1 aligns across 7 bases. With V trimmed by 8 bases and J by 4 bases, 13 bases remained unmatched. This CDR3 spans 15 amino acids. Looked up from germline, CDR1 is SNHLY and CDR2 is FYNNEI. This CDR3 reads CASGREAGGSTEAFF. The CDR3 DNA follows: TGTGCCAGCGGTCGGGAGGCAGGGGGGAGCACTGAAGCTTTCTTT.

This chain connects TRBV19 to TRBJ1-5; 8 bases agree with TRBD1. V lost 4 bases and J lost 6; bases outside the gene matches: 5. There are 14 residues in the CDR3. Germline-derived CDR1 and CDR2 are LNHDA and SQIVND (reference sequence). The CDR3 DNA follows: TGTGCCAGTAGTACCACAGGGGGATTTCAGCCCCAGCATTTT. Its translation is CASSTTGGFQPQHF. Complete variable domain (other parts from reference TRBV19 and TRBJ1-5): DGGITQSPKYLFRKEGQNVTLSCEQNLNHDAMYWYRQDPGQGLRLIYYSQIVNDFQKGDIAEGYSVSREKKESFPLTVTSAQKNPTAFYLCASSTTGGFQPQHFGDGTRLSIL.

This chain's CDR3 is CASSLITDQETQYF. In nucleotides, the CDR3 is TGCGCCAGCAGCTTGATCACAGACCAAGAGACCCAGTACTTC. This chain joins TRBV5-1 and TRBJ2-5, with unresolved D. The CDR3 sequence is 14 residues long. Germline V gene sequence: CDR1 SGHRS, CDR2 YFSETQ. Trimming pared 1 base from V and 0 bases from J, leaving 7 bases between. Supplemented by reference TRBV5-1 and TRBJ2-5, the full variable domain reads KAGVTQTPRYLIKTRGQQVTLSCSPISGHRSVSWYQQTPGQGLQFLFEYFSETQRNKGNFPGRFSGRQFSNSRSEMNVSTLELGDSALYLCASSLITDQETQYFGPGTRLLVL.

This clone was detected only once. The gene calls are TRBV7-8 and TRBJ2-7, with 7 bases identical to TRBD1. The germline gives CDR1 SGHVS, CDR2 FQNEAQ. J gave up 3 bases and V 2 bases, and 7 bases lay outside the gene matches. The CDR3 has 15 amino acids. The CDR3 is CASSLQNDRDYEQYF. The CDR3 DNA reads TGTGCCAGCAGCTTACAGAACGACAGGGACTACGAGCAGTACTTC.

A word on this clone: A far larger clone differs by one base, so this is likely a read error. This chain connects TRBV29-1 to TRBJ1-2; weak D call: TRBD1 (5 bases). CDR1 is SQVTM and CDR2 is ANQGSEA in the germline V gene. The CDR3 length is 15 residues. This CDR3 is CGVNEDGGGNYGYTF. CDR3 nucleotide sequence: TGCGGCGTTAATGAGGACGGCGGGGGTAACTATGGCTACACCTTC.

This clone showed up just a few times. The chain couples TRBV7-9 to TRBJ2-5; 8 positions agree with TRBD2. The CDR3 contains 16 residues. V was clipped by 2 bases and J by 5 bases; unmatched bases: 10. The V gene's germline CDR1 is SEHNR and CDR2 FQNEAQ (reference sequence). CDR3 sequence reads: CASSLRGGLVAETQYF. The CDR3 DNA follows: TGTGCCAGCAGCTTAAGGGGGGGACTAGTGGCGGAGACCCAGTACTTC.

CDR3 protein: CASSQSGAVGYQETQYF. The CDR3 DNA follows: TGTGCCAGCAGCCAAAGCGGGGCGGTGGGGTACCAAGAGACCCAGTACTTC. The chain has TRBV9 and TRBJ2-5; 7 bases align to TRBD2. Germline V gene lookup returns CDR1 SGDLS and CDR2 YYNGEE. V lost 4 bases and J lost 0; bases outside the gene matches: 12. This CDR3 has 17 amino acids.

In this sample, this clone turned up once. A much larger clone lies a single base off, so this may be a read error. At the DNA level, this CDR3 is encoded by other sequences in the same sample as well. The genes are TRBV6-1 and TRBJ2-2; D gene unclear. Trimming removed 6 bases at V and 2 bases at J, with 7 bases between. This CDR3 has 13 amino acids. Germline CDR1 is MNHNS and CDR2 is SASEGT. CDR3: CASSDLNTGELFF. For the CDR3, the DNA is TGTGCCAGCAGCGACCTTAACACCGGGGAGCTGTTTTTT.

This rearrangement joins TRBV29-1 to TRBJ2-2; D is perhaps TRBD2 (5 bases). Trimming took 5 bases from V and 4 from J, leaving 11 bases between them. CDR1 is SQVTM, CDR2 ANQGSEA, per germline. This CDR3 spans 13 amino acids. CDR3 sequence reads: CSVTGILTGELFF. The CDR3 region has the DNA TGCAGCGTTACCGGGATTCTCACCGGGGAGCTGTTTTTT.

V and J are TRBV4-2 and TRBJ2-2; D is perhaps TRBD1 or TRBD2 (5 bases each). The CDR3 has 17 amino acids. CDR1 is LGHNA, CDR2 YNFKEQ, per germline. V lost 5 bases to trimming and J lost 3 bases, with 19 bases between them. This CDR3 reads CASSSSGTEVHTGELFF. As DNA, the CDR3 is TGTGCCAGCAGCTCCTCCGGGACCGAGGTCCACACCGGGGAGCTGTTTTTT.

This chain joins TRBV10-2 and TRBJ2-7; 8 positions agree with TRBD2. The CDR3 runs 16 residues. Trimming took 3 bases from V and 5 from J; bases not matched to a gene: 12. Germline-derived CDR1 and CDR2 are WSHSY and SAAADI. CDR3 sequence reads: CASSESSGSGLDEQYF. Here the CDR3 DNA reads TGCGCCAGCAGTGAAAGCAGCGGGAGTGGGTTGGACGAGCAGTACTTC.

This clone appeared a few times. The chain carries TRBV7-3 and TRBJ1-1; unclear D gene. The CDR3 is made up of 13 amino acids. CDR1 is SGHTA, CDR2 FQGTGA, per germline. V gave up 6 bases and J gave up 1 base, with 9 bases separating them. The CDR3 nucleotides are TGTGCCAGCAGACGACAACCGAACACTGAAGCTTTCTTT. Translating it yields CASRRQPNTEAFF.